Presented here are 21 T cell receptor beta chains from one specimen sequenced in a study of regulatory T cells in long-lasting Graves disease. Indicated time point: newly diagnosed GD, antithyroid drugs for less than 3 months. The TCR library used RNA extracted from PBMCs. Relying on iRepertoire HTBI primers and Arm-PCR of CDR3 regions, the team built TCR beta libraries. One entry per CDR3 protein results from TCRdb running MiXCR on the multiplex PCR reads. The sample has 400,000 to 450,000 distinct CDR3 sequences, about a sixth seen once. This same sample was also part of a study on T cells in Graves' hyperthyroidism and ophthalmopathy.

This specimen was peripheral blood mononuclear cells (PBMCs), taken at new diagnosis, from a patient treated with antithyroid drugs. These receptors all come from a woman in her twenties or thirties with Graves disease.

The sample holds many counts of this clonotype. The chain has TRBV12-3 or TRBV12-4 and TRBJ1-2; possibly TRBD1 for D (5 bases). Trimming shortened V by 6 bases and J by 2 bases, and 10 bases separated the two germline ends. The CDR3 totals 13 residues. The CDR3 loop is CASRGDRNYGYTF. The CDR3 coding sequence is TGTGCCAGCAGGGGGGATCGGAACTATGGCTACACCTTC.

As for this clonotype: Possible read error: a much larger clone is one base away. V gene TRBV29-1 combines with J gene TRBJ2-7; D could derive from TRBD1 or TRBD2 (5 bases each). This CDR3 region has 14 residues. CDR1 and CDR2 (germline): SQVTM, ANQGSEA. The DNA for the CDR3 is TGCAGCGTTCTCCGGGACGGAAGCTCCTACGAGCGGTACTTC. Translated: CSVLRDGSSYERYF.

This clonotype was seen ten or more times. This rearrangement joins TRBV28 to TRBJ1-1; a weak D match, TRBD1 (5 bases). The V gene lost 5 bases and the J gene lost 4 bases, with 14 bases spanning the gap. Germline assignment: CDR1 MDHEN and CDR2 SYDVKM. The CDR3 contains 14 residues. The CDR3 coding sequence is TGTGCCAGCAGTCCCCGGGGGGTTGGCACTGAAGCTTTCTTT. Translated: CASSPRGVGTEAFF.

This clonotype was detected ten times or more. The rearrangement links TRBV27 to TRBJ2-3, with a possible D match to TRBD1 (6 bases). Germline lookup yields CDR1 MNHEY and CDR2 SMNVEV (reference sequence). V shed 3 bases and J shed 2 bases, with 12 bases lying between them. The CDR3 is made up of 15 amino acids. CDR3 DNA: TGTGCCAGCAGTTTGACAGGTGTTGACACAGATACGCAGTATTTT. This encodes CASSLTGVDTDTQYF.

This clonotype was seen ten or more times. This chain uses TRBV6-2 or TRBV6-3 with TRBJ2-1, with a weak D call TRBD1 (5 bases). Germline V gene sequence: CDR1 MNHEY, CDR2 SVGEGT. This CDR3 has 15 residues. Deletions cut 2 bases from V and 3 bases from J, with 11 bases between. This chain's CDR3 is CASSYLQDLYNEQFF. DNA for the CDR3: TGTGCCAGCAGTTACCTACAGGATCTCTACAATGAGCAGTTCTTC.

This clonotype has only a few counts. The chain joins TRBV27 to TRBJ1-5; D ambiguous. Germline CDR1 is MNHEY and CDR2 is SMNVEV (reference sequence). This CDR3 contains 14 residues. Between the trimmed V and J ends, which lost 5 bases and 9 bases, there was a span of 17 bases. The CDR3 loop reads CASSPRGGWRPQHF. The CDR3 nucleotides read TGTGCCAGCAGTCCCCGAGGTGGTTGGCGGCCCCAGCATTTT.

This chain connects TRBV19 to TRBJ1-1; D uncertain. Looked up from germline, CDR1 is LNHDA and CDR2 is SQIVND (reference sequence). The CDR3 has 17 amino acids. Trimming stripped 5 bases from V and 0 bases from J, with 19 bases between. Here the CDR3 reads CASSYPVGSNMNTEAFF. CDR3 DNA: TGTGCCAGTAGTTACCCCGTAGGCAGTAACATGAACACTGAAGCTTTCTTT. Together with reference TRBV19 and TRBJ1-1, the CDR3 gives the full variable domain: DGGITQSPKYLFRKEGQNVTLSCEQNLNHDAMYWYRQDPGQGLRLIYYSQIVNDFQKGDIAEGYSVSREKKESFPLTVTSAQKNPTAFYLCASSYPVGSNMNTEAFFGQGTRLTVV.

This clonotype has a count of ten or more. The chain couples TRBV6-1 to TRBJ2-7; 7 nucleotides align to TRBD2. CDR1 is MNHNS, CDR2 SASEGT, per germline. V gave up 7 bases and J gave up 2 bases; unmatched junction bases: 11. The CDR3 runs to 15 residues. Here the CDR3 DNA reads TGTGCCAGCACCTCCTTCCAGCGGGGTACCTACGAGCAGTACTTC. Its translation: CASTSFQRGTYEQYF.

The V and J genes are TRBV10-3 and TRBJ2-1, with TRBD2 matching over 9 bases. The CDR3 is 13 amino acids. Germline V gene sequence: CDR1 ENHRY, CDR2 SYGVKD. V lost 8 bases, J lost 9 bases, and 8 bases stayed unmatched. The CDR3 DNA follows: TGTGCCATCCAACTTGGTAGCGGGAGTGAGCAGTTCTTC. Its translation is CAIQLGSGSEQFF.

Ten or more counts support this clonotype. V and J are TRBV2 and TRBJ2-3; possibly TRBD1 or TRBD2 for D (5 bases each). The germline gives CDR1 SNHLY, CDR2 FYNNEI. The CDR3 spans 17 residues. V lost 4 bases and J lost 2, with 19 bases in between. The DNA of the CDR3 is TGTGCCAGCAGTGCCCTATTAGGAGCGGACATCACAGATACGCAGTATTTT. Translation: CASSALLGADITDTQYF. Full variable domain (missing parts from reference TRBV2 and TRBJ2-3): EPEVTQTPSHQVTQMGQEVILRCVPISNHLYFYWYRQILGQKVEFLVSFYNNEISEKSEIFDDQFSVERPDGSNFTLKIRSTKLEDSAMYFCASSALLGADITDTQYFGPGTRLTVL.

This chain connects TRBV7-2 to TRBJ1-5; 10 positions agree with TRBD1. Per germline, CDR1 SGHTA and CDR2 FQGNSA. J gave up 7 bases and V 4 bases, and 7 bases lay outside the gene matches. The CDR3 runs 15 residues. This chain's CDR3 is CASSSRDRGIQPQHF. In DNA form, the CDR3 reads TGTGCCAGCAGCTCCCGGGACAGGGGTATCCAGCCCCAGCATTTT.

This clonotype was counted between two and nine times. The V call is TRBV5-4, the J call TRBJ2-1; 8 bases agree with TRBD1. Germline loops: CDR1 SGHNT, CDR2 YYREEE (reference sequence). The CDR3 runs 15 residues. Losses at the gene ends were 4 bases for V and 9 bases for J; bases not matched to a gene: 12. The CDR3 here is CASSPEGTGISEQFF. The CDR3 nucleotides are TGTGCCAGCAGCCCGGAAGGGACAGGTATCTCTGAGCAGTTCTTC.

Worth noting for this clonotype: A much larger clone sits a single nucleotide away, making a read error possible. The gene calls are TRBV12-3 or TRBV12-4 and TRBJ2-7; D could derive from TRBD1 or TRBD2 (6 bases each). The V end was cut by 7 bases, the J end by 3 bases, with 22 bases between. The CDR3 runs 16 residues. CDR3 sequence reads: CASTPLGGSNFYEQYF. CDR3 nucleotides: TGTGCCAGCACTCCCCTAGGGGGGAGTAACTTCTACGAGCAGTACTTC.

This clonotype was recorded at least ten times. V gene TRBV3-1 combines with J gene TRBJ2-7, with D hard to call. Germline V gene lookup returns CDR1 LGHDT and CDR2 YNNKEL (reference sequence). There are 12 residues in the CDR3. V was cut by 6 bases and J by 4 bases, with 10 bases left in between. The CDR3 nucleotides are TGTGCCAGCAGTCTAAACATATACGAGCAGTACTTC. It specifies CASSLNIYEQYF.

The chain combines TRBV7-6 with TRBJ2-2; TRBD2 matches 12 bases. Unmatched junction bases numbered 9, after V lost 2 bases and J lost 5 bases. CDR1 is SGHVS, CDR2 FNYEAQ, per germline. There are 18 residues in the CDR3. For the CDR3, the DNA is TGTGCCAGCAGCTTATATCCGACTAGCGGGAGAAGTACCGGGGAGCTGTTTTTT. This encodes CASSLYPTSGRSTGELFF. The entire variable domain, with the rest obtained from reference TRBV7-6 and TRBJ2-2, is as follows: GAGVSQSPRYKVTKRGQDVALRCDPISGHVSLYWYRQALGQGPEFLTYFNYEAQQDKSGLPNDRFSAERPEGSISTLTIQRTEQRDSAMYRCASSLYPTSGRSTGELFFGEGSRLTVL.

The rearrangement links TRBV7-8 to TRBJ2-3, with TRBD2 matching 11 bases. Germline V gene sequence: CDR1 SGHVS, CDR2 FQNEAQ. CDR3 length: 16 amino acids. After removal of 5 bases from V and 5 bases from J, the junction contained 9 bases not matched to a gene. The chain's CDR3 is CASSVVLAGGLDTQYF. The CDR3 DNA sequence: TGTGCCAGCAGCGTCGTCCTAGCGGGAGGATTAGATACGCAGTATTTT.

Ten or more counts support this clonotype. The chain joins TRBV6-2 or TRBV6-3 to TRBJ1-1; TRBD1 matches at 8 bases. CDR1 and CDR2 from the germline V gene are MNHEY and SVGEGT. The CDR3 loop spans 15 amino acids. V was pared by 0 bases and J by 6 bases, with 6 bases of the junction left unmatched. CDR3 sequence: CASSYSWTGSAEAFF. CDR3 DNA: TGTGCCAGCAGTTACTCCTGGACAGGGAGCGCTGAAGCTTTCTTT.

This clonotype showed up just a few times. The chain has TRBV7-9 and TRBJ2-4, with D possibly matching TRBD2 (5 bases). The germline CDR1 and CDR2 sequences are SEHNR and FQNEAQ (reference sequence). V was shortened by 0 bases and J by 0 bases, with 18 bases between the two germline ends. The CDR3 totals 19 residues. CDR3 sequence (DNA): TGTGCCAGCAGCTTAGCCACGGATAGAAGGAGGCTAGCCAAAAACATTCAGTACTTC. Protein sequence: CASSLATDRRRLAKNIQYF.

A remark on this clonotype: It is likely a read error: a sequence one base away is far more abundant. The chain carries TRBV2 and TRBJ2-5, with a weak D call TRBD2 (6 bases). Per germline, CDR1 SNHLY and CDR2 FYNNEI. There are 14 residues in the CDR3. DNA of the CDR3: TGTGCCGGCAGTTTACTCGGGGGCCAAGAGACCCAGTACTTC. It encodes CAGSLLGGQETQYF.

This clonotype was seen ten or more times. The chain carries TRBV7-3 and TRBJ1-1; D gene uncertain. Germline assignment: CDR1 SGHTA and CDR2 FQGTGA. V gave up 5 bases and J gave up 0 bases, with 7 bases separating them. This CDR3 has 13 residues. The CDR3 region has the DNA TGTGCCAGCAGCCTAATGATGAACACTGAAGCTTTCTTT. Protein sequence: CASSLMMNTEAFF.

This clonotype has a count of ten or more. The chain couples TRBV11-2 to TRBJ2-3, with 9 bases aligning to TRBD1. The CDR3 is 14 residues long. V was clipped by 5 bases and J by 5 bases; unmatched bases: 5. Per germline, CDR1 SGHAT and CDR2 FQNNGV. As DNA, the CDR3 is TGTGCCAGCAGCCCGACAGGGGGGAAAGATACGCAGTATTTT. It codes for CASSPTGGKDTQYF.